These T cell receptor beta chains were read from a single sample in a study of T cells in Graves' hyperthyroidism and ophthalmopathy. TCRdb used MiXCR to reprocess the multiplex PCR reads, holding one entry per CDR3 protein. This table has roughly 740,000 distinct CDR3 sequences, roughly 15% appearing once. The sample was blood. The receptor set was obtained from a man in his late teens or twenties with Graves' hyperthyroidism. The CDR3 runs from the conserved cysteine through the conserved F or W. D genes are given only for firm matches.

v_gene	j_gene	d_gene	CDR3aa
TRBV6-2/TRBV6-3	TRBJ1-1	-	CASSFDRHFNTEAFF
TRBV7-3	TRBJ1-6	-	CASSLSSEAPLHF
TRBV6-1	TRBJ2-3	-	CASREGRRGIRTSTDTQYF
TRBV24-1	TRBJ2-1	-	CATSDYPDNEQFF
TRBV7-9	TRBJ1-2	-	CASSKPGEGSNYGYTF
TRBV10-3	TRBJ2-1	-	CAISRGNNEQFF
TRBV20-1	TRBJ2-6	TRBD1	CSASPRGHYSGANVLTF
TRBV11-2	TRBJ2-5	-	CASSLEALERETQYF
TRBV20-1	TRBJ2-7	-	CSASPVVQQYF
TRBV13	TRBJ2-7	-	CASSLHGYEQYF
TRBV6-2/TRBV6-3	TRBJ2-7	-	CASRATGTYEQYF
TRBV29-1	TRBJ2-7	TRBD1	CSALDRGYEQYF
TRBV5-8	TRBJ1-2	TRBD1	CASSSFGQARTF
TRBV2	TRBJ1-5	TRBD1	CASKGAYGNQPQHF
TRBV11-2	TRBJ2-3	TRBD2	CASSSSGRSTDTQYF
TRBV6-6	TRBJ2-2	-	CASSYPMGGDTGELFF
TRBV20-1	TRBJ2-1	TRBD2	CSAIGTSGKSTSYNEQFF
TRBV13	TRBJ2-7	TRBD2	CASTSGTSGTYEQYF
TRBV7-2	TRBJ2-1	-	CASSWRSANNEQFF
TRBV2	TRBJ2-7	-	CASSARAGSYEQYF
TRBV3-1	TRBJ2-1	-	CASSQPGGLENEQFF
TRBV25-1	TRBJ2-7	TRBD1	CASSESGTVDEQYF
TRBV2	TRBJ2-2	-	CASMWTQNTGELFF
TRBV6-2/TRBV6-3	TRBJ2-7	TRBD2	CASSWSREAYEQYF
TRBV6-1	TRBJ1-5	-	CASSVLDNSNQPQHF
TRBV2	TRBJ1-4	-	CASSEDPRPRGLFF
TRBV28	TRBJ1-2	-	CASSLRHTNYGYTF
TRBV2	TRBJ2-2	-	CATHRRGWTGELFF
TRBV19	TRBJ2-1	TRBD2	CASSGGLAGRGREQFF
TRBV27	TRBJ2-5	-	CASSPTPYRVGETQYF
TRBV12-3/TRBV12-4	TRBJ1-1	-	CASSLDPPRATEAFF
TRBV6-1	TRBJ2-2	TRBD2	CASRPSGGNTGELFF
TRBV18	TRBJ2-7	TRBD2	CASSPPGSGYYEQYF
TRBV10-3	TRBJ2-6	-	CAISEGTPVVGANVLTF
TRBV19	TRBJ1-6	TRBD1	CASTSGQGYNSPLHF
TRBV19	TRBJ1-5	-	CASSRAGADGQPQHF
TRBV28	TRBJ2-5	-	CAVSTDQETQYF
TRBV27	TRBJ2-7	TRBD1	CASSFRTGPSEQYF
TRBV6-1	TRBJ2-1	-	CASSEVGGGDEQFF
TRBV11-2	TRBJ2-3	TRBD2	CASSLQGGDTQYF
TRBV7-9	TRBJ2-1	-	CASSLEEPPGYEQFF
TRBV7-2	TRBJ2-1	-	CASSSRDNEQFF
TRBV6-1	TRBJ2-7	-	CASSESEGIRGLTSYEQYF
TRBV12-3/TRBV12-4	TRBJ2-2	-	CASRPGTAGTGELFF
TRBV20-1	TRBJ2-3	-	CSARGVEASADTQYF
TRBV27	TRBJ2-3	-	CASSLHGRGTQYF
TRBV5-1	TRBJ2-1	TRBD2	CASSLLAGSYNVQFF
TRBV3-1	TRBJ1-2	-	CASSQSGEANYGYTF
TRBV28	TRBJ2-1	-	CASRGDLSSYNEQFF
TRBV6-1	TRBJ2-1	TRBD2	CASRSGLAGSYEQFF
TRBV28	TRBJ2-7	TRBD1	CASSPYPGQGTYEQYF
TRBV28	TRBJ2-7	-	CASSSPSASDEQYF
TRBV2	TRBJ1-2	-	CASRSGAGYTF